These 6 T cell receptor beta chains came from one sample sequenced in a study of monozygotic twins with inflammatory bowel disease. TCRdb reworked the 5' RACE reads into one entry per CDR3 protein, no DNA. The repertoire shows over 150,000 distinct CDR3 sequences; the top ten hold over 2.5%. The sample taken for sequencing was blood. The source is a human donor with ulcerative colitis or Crohn's disease, or a healthy co-twin of an affected twin (not recorded which).

The chain joins TRBV20-1 to TRBJ2-2; as DNA is missing, the TRBD2 call by TCRdb cannot be tested. The germline V gene has CDR1 DFQATT and CDR2 SNEGSKA (reference sequence). This CDR3 is 17 amino acids long. The CDR3 sequence: CSARGAGVPANTGELFF.

The chain uses TRBV7-9 and TRBJ2-1. This CDR3 comprises 13 residues. The germline V gene has CDR1 SEHNR and CDR2 FQNEAQ (reference sequence). CDR3: CASSYRGDNEQFF.

The CDR3 region is CASSYGQSEQYF. The chain employs TRBV5-1 and TRBJ2-7; absent DNA, TCRdb's TRBD1 call cannot be checked. This CDR3 is built from 12 residues. In germline, CDR1 is SGHRS, CDR2 YFSETQ.

The rearrangement joins TRBV7-9 to TRBJ2-1; TCRdb's D call of TRBD2 is untestable without DNA. The CDR3 contains 17 residues. Per the germline V gene, CDR1 is SEHNR and CDR2 is FQNEAQ (reference sequence). CDR3 region: CASSSQRTGGRYNEQFF. Combining the CDR3 with reference TRBV7-9 and TRBJ2-1 gives the whole variable domain DTGVSQNPRHKITKRGQNVTFRCDPISEHNRLYWYRQTLGQGPEFLTYFQNEAQLEKSRLLSDRFSAERPKGSFSTLEIQRTEQGDSAMYLCASSSQRTGGRYNEQFFGPGTRLTVL.

This chain connects TRBV6-5 to TRBJ1-1; TCRdb returns TRBD1, unconfirmable since there is no DNA. The CDR3 length is 13 residues. The V gene's germline CDR1 is MNHEY and CDR2 SVGAGI. CDR3 sequence: CASNRATNTEAFF.

The chain uses TRBV30 and TRBJ2-3. Germline V gives CDR1 GTSNPN, CDR2 SVGIG (reference sequence). The CDR3 is 15 amino acids. The CDR3: CAWSVKVGRTDTQYF.